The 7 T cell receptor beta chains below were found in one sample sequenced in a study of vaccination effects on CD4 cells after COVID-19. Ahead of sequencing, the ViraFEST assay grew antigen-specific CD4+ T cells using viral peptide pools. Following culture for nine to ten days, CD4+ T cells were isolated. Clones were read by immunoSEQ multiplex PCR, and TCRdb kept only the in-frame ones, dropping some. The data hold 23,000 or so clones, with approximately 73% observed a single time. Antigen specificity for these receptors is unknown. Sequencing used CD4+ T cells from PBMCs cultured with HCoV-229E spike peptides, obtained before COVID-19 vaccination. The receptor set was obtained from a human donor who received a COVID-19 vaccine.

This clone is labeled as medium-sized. DNA for the CDR3: TGTGCCAGCAGTCCGGACAGGGCGGGTGGCTACACCTTC. This translates into CASSPDRAGGYTF. This chain links TRBV6-4 with TRBJ1-2; 8 nucleotides match TRBD1. The CDR3 loop spans 13 amino acids. In germline, CDR1 is MRHNA, CDR2 SNTAGT. After removal of 5 bases from V and 7 bases from J, the junction contained 6 bases not matched to a gene.

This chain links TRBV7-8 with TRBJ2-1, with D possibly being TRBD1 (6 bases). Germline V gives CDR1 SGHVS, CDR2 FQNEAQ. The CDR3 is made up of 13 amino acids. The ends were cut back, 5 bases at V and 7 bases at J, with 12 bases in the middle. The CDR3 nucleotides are TGTGCCAGCAGCGGACGACAGGCGAATGAGCAGTTCTTC. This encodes CASSGRQANEQFF.

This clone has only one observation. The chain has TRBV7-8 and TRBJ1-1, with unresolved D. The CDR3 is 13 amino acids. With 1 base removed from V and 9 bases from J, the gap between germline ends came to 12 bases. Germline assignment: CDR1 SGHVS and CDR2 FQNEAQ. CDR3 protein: CASSLGIAEKAFF. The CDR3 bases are TGTGCCAGCAGCTTAGGCATCGCGGAAAAAGCTTTCTTT.

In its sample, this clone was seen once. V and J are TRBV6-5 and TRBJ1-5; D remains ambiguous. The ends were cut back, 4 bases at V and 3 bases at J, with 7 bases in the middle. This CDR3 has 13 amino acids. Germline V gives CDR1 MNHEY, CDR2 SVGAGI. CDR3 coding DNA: TGTGCCAGCAGTTTTGGGCCCAATCAGCCCCAGCATTTT. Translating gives CASSFGPNQPQHF.

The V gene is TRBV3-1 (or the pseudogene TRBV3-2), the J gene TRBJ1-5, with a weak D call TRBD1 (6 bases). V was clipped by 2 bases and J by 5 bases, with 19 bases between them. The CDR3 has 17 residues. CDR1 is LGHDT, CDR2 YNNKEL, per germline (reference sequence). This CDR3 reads CASSQTLTGGSYQPQHF. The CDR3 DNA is TGTGCCAGCAGCCAAACCCTAACCGGGGGCTCTTATCAGCCCCAGCATTTT.

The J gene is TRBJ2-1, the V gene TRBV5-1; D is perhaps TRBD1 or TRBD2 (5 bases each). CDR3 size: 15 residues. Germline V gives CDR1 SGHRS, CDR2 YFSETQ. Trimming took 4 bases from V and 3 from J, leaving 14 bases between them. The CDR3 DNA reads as TGCGCCAGCAGCGGTTCCGGGACGTACTACAATGAGCAGTTCTTC. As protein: CASSGSGTYYNEQFF.

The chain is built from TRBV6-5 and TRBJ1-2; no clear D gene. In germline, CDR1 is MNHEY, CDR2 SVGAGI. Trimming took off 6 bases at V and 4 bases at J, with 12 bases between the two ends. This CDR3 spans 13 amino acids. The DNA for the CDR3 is TGTGCCAGCAGAGACTTGGGAAGCTATGGCTACACCTTC. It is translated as CASRDLGSYGYTF.